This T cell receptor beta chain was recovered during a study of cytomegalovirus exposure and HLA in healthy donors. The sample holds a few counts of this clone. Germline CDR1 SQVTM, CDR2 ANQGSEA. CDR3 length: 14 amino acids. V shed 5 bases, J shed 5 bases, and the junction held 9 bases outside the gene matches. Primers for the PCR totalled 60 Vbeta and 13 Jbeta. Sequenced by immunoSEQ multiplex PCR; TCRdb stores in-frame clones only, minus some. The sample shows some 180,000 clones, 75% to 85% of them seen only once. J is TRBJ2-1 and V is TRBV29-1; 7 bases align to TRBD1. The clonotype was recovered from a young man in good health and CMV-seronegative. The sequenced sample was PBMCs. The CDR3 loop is CSVKKTGLDNEQFF. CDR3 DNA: TGCAGCGTTAAAAAGACAGGGCTCGACAATGAGCAGTTCTTC.